The 5 T cell receptor beta chains reported below all come from one sample, sequenced in a study of blood T cell repertoires in COVID-19. Libraries were prepared by immunoSEQ multiplex PCR; TCRdb keeps only in-frame clonotypes and omits some of them. The sample contains 350,000 to 450,000 clones, roughly nine tenths of which appear only once. Material: PBMCs or T cells enriched from blood (not recorded which). These receptors were collected from a man aged 25-45 years who had recovered from COVID-19.

V usage is TRBV3-1 (or the pseudogene TRBV3-2) and J usage is TRBJ2-1; no reliable D call. Germline CDR1 and CDR2: LGHDT and YNNKEL (reference sequence). V lost 2 bases and J lost 4, with 3 bases in between. The CDR3 is made up of 12 amino acids. The CDR3 here is CASSQTYNEQFF. Written as DNA, the CDR3 is TGTGCCAGCAGCCAAACTTACAATGAGCAGTTCTTC.

The table lists this clone with a count of one. The V and J genes are TRBV7-9 and TRBJ2-5, with 7 positions matching TRBD2. The CDR3 contains 16 residues. Germline V lookup: CDR1 SEHNR, CDR2 FQNEAQ (reference sequence). Trimming removed 0 bases from V and 4 bases from J; junction bases left unmatched: 8. CDR3 protein: CASSLAKFGGGETQYF. In DNA, the CDR3 is TGTGCCAGCAGCTTAGCGAAGTTTGGGGGGGGAGAGACCCAGTACTTC.

V usage is TRBV29-1 and J usage is TRBJ2-1, with 7 bases identical to TRBD2. This CDR3 is 16 amino acids long. Germline trimming cut 0 bases from V and 7 bases from J; bases unmatched to any gene: 12. Germline-derived CDR1 and CDR2 are SQVTM and ANQGSEA. The CDR3 here is CSVEDPAGVFRNEQFF. DNA of the CDR3: TGCAGCGTTGAAGATCCGGCGGGAGTCTTTAGAAATGAGCAGTTCTTC.

This clone was seen once. The V and J genes are TRBV12-5 and TRBJ2-3; D is uncertain. V lost 0 bases and J 0 bases, leaving 10 bases between the germline ends. This CDR3 is built from 16 residues. Per germline, CDR1 LGHNT and CDR2 FRNRAP. The CDR3 DNA sequence: TGTGCTAGTGGTTTGGTCCCGCGATCTAGCACAGATACGCAGTATTTT. It codes for CASGLVPRSSTDTQYF.

This chain joins TRBV6-2 or TRBV6-3 and TRBJ2-7, with 9 bases fitting TRBD2. Germline V CDR1 and CDR2: MNHEY, SVGEGT. With 0 bases clipped from V and 5 bases from J, the junction kept 8 bases outside the gene matches. This CDR3 is 16 amino acids long. CDR3 DNA: TGTGCCAGCAGTTACTCGTTTGCGGGGGGGGTTGACGAGCAGTACTTC. It is translated as CASSYSFAGGVDEQYF.